These 4 T cell receptor beta chains came from one sample sequenced in a study of cytomegalovirus exposure and HLA in healthy donors. The PCR used 60 Vbeta and 13 Jbeta primers. Clones were sequenced by immunoSEQ multiplex PCR, and TCRdb holds only the in-frame ones, with some missing. The table includes about 180,000 clones, 80% detected once. The sample consisted of PBMCs. Receptors were obtained from a young woman in good health and CMV-seronegative.

The J gene is TRBJ1-4, the V gene TRBV5-6; no definite D call. The V and J ends lost 2 bases and 7 bases respectively, with 12 bases between them. Germline CDR1 SGHDT, CDR2 YYEEEE. The CDR3 spans 14 residues. The CDR3 region is CASSLRGYGEKLFF. The DNA of the CDR3 is TGTGCCAGCAGCTTAAGAGGTTACGGTGAAAAACTGTTTTTT.

This clone was detected only once. The chain recombines TRBV6-1 with TRBJ1-6, with a weak D call TRBD1 (6 bases). The CDR3 loop spans 19 amino acids. Germline V CDR1 and CDR2: MNHNS, SASEGT. Trimming shortened V by 4 bases and J by 0 bases, and 19 bases separated the two germline ends. The CDR3 spells CASSARQALATSYNSPLHF. In DNA, the CDR3 is TGTGCCAGCAGTGCCCGACAGGCCCTGGCTACCTCCTATAATTCACCCCTCCACTTT.

This CDR3 reads CASSLAGQVTDTQYF. The DNA of the CDR3 is TGCGCCAGCAGCTTGGCGGGACAGGTGACAGATACGCAGTATTTT. This chain links TRBV5-1 with TRBJ2-3; 8 nucleotides match TRBD1. Looked up from germline, CDR1 is SGHRS and CDR2 is YFSETQ. The CDR3 consists of 15 residues. The V segment lost 0 bases and the J segment 3 bases; nucleotides outside the gene matches: 3.

The chain couples TRBV7-8 to TRBJ2-2, with D possibly TRBD2 on 7 matching bases. V lost 5 bases to trimming and J lost 1 base, with 20 bases between them. Per the germline V gene, CDR1 is SGHVS and CDR2 is FQNEAQ. The CDR3 is 18 amino acids. The DNA for the CDR3 is TGTGCCAGCAGCCCTAGGGGGTTTCCTAGCGGGAACACCGGGGAGCTGTTTTTT. Translating gives CASSPRGFPSGNTGELFF.